The present entry profiles one T cell receptor beta chain with its context. What it binds is unknown. V lost 0 bases and J 7 bases, leaving 10 bases between the germline ends. The germline gives CDR1 MNHEY, CDR2 SVGAGI. CDR3 size: 13 residues. The naive CD8 fraction comprised CD45RO-negative cells positively selected for CCR7 and excluded terminally differentiated effector memory CD45RA+ cells. The sample is drawn from a study of shared clonotypes between healthy human individuals. Whole-study results and caveats: Larger estimated richness was generally seen in naive subsets than in memory subsets. A handful of donors showed sharing of roughly 5% of naive CD4 clonotypes. Sequencing depth was expected to influence donor clonotype sharing.

TCRdb's copy holds only in-frame clones and misses some; the assay was immunoSEQ multiplex PCR. Altogether fewer than 850,000 clones are present, 96% being singletons, with the ten largest covering about 0.25%. This chain links TRBV6-5 with TRBJ2-7; D may be TRBD2 (6 bases). This clonotype was sampled from a man between 25 and 39 years old in good health. The sample consisted of naive CD8+ T cells sorted from blood. The CDR3, as DNA: TGTGCCAGCAGTTACTCGATCGCGGGAGAGCAGTACTTC. This codes for CASSYSIAGEQYF.